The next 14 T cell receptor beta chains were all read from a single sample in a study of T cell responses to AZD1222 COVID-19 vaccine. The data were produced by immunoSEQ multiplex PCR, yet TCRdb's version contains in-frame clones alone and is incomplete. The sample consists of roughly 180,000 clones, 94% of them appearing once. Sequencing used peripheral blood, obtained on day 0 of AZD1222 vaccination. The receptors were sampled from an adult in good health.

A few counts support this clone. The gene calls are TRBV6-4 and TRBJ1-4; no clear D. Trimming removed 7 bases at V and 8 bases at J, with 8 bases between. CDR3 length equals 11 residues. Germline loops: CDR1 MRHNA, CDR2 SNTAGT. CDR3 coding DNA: TGTGCCAGCACTCTGACAGAAAAACTGTTTTTT. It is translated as CASTLTEKLFF.

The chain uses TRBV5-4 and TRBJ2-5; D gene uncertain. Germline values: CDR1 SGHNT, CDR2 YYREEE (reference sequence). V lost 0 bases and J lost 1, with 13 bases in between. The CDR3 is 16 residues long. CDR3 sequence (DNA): TGTGCCAGCAGCTTGGGGGCCCTGCCCGGCCAAGAGACCCAGTACTTC. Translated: CASSLGALPGQETQYF. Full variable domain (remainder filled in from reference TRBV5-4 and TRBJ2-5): ETGVTQSPTHLIKTRGQQVTLRCSSQSGHNTVSWYQQALGQGPQFIFQYYREEENGRGNFPPRFSGLQFPNYSSELNVNALELDDSALYLCASSLGALPGQETQYFGPGTRLLVL.

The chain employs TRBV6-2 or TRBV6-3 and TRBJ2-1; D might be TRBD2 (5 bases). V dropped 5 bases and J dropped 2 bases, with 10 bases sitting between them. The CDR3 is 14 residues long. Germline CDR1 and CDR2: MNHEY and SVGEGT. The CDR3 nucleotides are TGTGCCAGCAGTGGAGGTGTCGCCTACAATGAGCAGTTCTTC. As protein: CASSGGVAYNEQFF.

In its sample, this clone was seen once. CDR3 protein: CASSSQPTVNTEAFF. DNA of the CDR3: TGTGCCAGCAGCTCCCAACCCACAGTGAACACTGAAGCTTTCTTT. The chain recombines TRBV9 with TRBJ1-1; D ambiguous. V was clipped by 4 bases and J by 0 bases, with 13 bases between them. Germline CDR1 reads SGDLS; CDR2 reads YYNGEE. The CDR3 loop spans 15 amino acids.

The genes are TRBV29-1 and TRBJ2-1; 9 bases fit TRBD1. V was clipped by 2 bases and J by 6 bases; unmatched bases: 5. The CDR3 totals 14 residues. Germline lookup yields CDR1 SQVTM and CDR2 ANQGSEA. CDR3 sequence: CSVERDRAFNEQFF. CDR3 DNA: TGCAGCGTTGAAAGGGACAGGGCTTTCAATGAGCAGTTCTTC.

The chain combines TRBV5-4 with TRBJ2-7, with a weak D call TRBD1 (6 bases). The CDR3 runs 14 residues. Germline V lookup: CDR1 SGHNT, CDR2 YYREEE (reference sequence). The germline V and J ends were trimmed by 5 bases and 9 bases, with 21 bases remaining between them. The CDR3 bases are TGTGCCAGCAGTTCGCCGGGACACTCTTATGTGCAGTACTTC. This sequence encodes CASSSPGHSYVQYF. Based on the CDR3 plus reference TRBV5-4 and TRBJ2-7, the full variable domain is ETGVTQSPTHLIKTRGQQVTLRCSSQSGHNTVSWYQQALGQGPQFIFQYYREEENGRGNFPPRFSGLQFPNYSSELNVNALELDDSALYLCASSSPGHSYVQYFGPGTRLTVT.

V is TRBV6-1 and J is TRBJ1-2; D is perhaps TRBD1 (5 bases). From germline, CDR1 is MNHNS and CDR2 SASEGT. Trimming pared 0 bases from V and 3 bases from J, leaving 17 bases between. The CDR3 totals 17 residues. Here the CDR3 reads CASSEAGVGRPDYGYTF. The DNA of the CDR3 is TGTGCCAGCAGTGAAGCGGGGGTGGGGAGACCGGACTATGGCTACACCTTC.

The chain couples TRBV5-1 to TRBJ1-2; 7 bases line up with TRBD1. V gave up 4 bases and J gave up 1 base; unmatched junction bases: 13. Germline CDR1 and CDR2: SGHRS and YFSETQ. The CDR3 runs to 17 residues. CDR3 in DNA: TGCGCCAGCAGCGGAGGCCGGGACAGTACTTATAACTATGGCTACACCTTC. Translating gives CASSGGRDSTYNYGYTF.

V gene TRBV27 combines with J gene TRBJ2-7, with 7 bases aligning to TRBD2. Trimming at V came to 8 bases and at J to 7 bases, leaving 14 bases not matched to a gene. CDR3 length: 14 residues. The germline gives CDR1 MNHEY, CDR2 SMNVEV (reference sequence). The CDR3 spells CASVEGSGAGEQYF. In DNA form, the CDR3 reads TGTGCCAGCGTAGAGGGCAGCGGGGCCGGGGAGCAGTACTTC.

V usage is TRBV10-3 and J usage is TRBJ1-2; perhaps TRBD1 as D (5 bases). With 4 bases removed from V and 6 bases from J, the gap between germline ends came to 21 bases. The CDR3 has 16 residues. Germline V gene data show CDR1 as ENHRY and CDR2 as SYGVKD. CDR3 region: CAISAVEIQGRHGYTF. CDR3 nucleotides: TGTGCCATCAGTGCCGTTGAGATTCAGGGACGGCATGGCTACACCTTC.

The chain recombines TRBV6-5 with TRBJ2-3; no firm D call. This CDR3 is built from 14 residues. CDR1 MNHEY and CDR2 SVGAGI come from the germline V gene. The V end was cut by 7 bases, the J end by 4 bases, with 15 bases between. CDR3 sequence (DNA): TGTGCCAGCACCAACCGCGGCCCCTCAGATACGCAGTATTTT. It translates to CASTNRGPSDTQYF.

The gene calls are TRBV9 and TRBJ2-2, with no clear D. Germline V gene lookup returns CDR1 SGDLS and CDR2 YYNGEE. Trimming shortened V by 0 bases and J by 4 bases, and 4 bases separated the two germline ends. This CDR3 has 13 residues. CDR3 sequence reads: CASSVGATGELFF. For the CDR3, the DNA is TGTGCCAGCAGCGTAGGCGCCACCGGGGAGCTGTTTTTT.

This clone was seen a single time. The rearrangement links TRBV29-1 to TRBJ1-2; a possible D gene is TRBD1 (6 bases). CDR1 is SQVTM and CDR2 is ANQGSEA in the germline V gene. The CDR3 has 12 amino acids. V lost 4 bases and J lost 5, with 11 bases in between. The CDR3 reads CSVAEQGYGYTF. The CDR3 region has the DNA TGCAGCGTTGCGGAACAGGGTTATGGCTACACCTTC.

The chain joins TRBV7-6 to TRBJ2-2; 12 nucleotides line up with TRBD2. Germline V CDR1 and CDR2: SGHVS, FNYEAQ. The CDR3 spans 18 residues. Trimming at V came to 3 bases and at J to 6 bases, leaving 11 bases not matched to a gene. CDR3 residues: CASSFETSGSWRAGELFF. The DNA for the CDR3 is TGTGCCAGCAGCTTCGAGACTAGCGGGAGTTGGAGGGCCGGGGAGCTGTTTTTT.